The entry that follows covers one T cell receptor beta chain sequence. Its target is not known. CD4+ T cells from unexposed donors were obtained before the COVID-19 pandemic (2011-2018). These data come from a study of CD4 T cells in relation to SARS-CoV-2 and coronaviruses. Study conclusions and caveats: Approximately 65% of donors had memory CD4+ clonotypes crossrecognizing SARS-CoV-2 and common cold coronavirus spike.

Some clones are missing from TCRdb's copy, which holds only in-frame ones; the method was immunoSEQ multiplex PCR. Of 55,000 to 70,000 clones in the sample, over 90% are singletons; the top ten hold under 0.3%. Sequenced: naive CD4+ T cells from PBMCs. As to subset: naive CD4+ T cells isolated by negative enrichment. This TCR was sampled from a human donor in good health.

CDR3 residues: CASSLRTWGKQETQYF. The CDR3 nucleotides are TGCGCCAGCAGCCTTCGGACGTGGGGAAAACAAGAGACCCAGTACTTC. This chain connects TRBV5-1 to TRBJ2-5, with unresolved D. Per the germline V gene, CDR1 is SGHRS and CDR2 is YFSETQ. The CDR3 runs 16 residues. The V and J ends lost 4 bases and 2 bases respectively, with 18 bases between them.